Listed here are 14 T cell receptor beta chains from one sample, sequenced in a study of early T cells in non-severe SARS-CoV-2 infection. TCRdb reanalysed the 5' RACE reads using MiXCR and keeps one entry per CDR3 protein. The sample lists tens of thousands of distinct CDR3 sequences, around a tenth occurring once. Sequencing was performed on whole blood. Receptors were obtained from an adult who was a healthcare worker with PCR-confirmed SARS-CoV-2 infection or an uninfected control (not recorded which).

The V gene is TRBV2, the J gene TRBJ1-5, with D hard to call. From germline, CDR1 is SNHLY and CDR2 FYNNEI. The CDR3 loop spans 14 amino acids. With 4 bases removed from V and 2 bases from J, the gap between germline ends came to 9 bases. Written as DNA, the CDR3 is TGTGCCAGCAGTGTGCCAGGCCGCAATCAGCCCCAGCATTTT. It specifies CASSVPGRNQPQHF. Full variable domain (missing parts from reference TRBV2 and TRBJ1-5): EPEVTQTPSHQVTQMGQEVILRCVPISNHLYFYWYRQILGQKVEFLVSFYNNEISEKSEIFDDQFSVERPDGSNFTLKIRSTKLEDSAMYFCASSVPGRNQPQHFGDGTRLSIL.

This chain joins TRBV21-1 and TRBJ1-3; the D call of TRBD1 is as the table states it, not checked on the DNA. TRBV21-1 counts as a pseudogene. The CDR3 length is 15 residues. CDR3 amino acids: CASSIGAARVNTIYF. DNA for the CDR3: TGTGCCAGCAGCATTGGGGCAGCCCGGGTAAACACCATATATTTT.

The V and J genes are TRBV6-1 and TRBJ2-7; D possibly uses TRBD1 or TRBD2 (5 bases each). The CDR3 runs to 14 residues. Germline-derived CDR1 and CDR2 are MNHNS and SASEGT. V lost 6 bases, J lost 6 bases, and 18 bases lay in between. This chain's CDR3 is CASSGSRELPEQYF. The CDR3, as DNA: TGTGCCAGCAGCGGCTCCAGGGAGCTACCCGAGCAGTACTTC.

In its sample, this clonotype was seen a few times. The genes are TRBV23-1 and TRBJ2-7; the match to TRBD1 covers 7 bases. TRBV23-1 is noted as an ORF with a role that remains uncertain. The CDR3 has 17 residues. Trimming at V came to 2 bases and at J to 3 bases, leaving 13 bases not matched to a gene. This CDR3 is CASSQTKRGQTNYEQYF. The CDR3 DNA follows: TGCGCCAGCAGTCAAACCAAACGGGGACAGACCAACTACGAGCAGTACTTC.

This clonotype was counted between two and nine times. This chain links TRBV3-1 with TRBJ2-7; the D is unclear. Per germline, CDR1 LGHDT and CDR2 YNNKEL (reference sequence). CDR3 length equals 12 residues. The V end lost 4 bases, the J end lost 4 bases, and 8 bases lay between the germline ends. In nucleotides, the CDR3 is TGTGCCAGCAGCCCCTTCCCATACGAGCAGTACTTC. Translating gives CASSPFPYEQYF.

This rearrangement joins TRBV12-3 or TRBV12-4 to TRBJ2-3, with D possibly being TRBD2 (6 bases). The length of the CDR3 is 17 residues. The ends were cut back, 7 bases at V and 2 bases at J, with 22 bases in the middle. The CDR3 bases are TGTGCCAGCACCCCCCCCGGCAGCGGGTCCTCCACAGATACGCAGTATTTT. Translated: CASTPPGSGSSTDTQYF.

Ten or more counts support this clonotype. CDR3 DNA sequence: TGTGCCAGCAGTAAACTAGCGGTCGAGACCCAGTACTTC. It encodes CASSKLAVETQYF. V gene TRBV12-3 or TRBV12-4 combines with J gene TRBJ2-5; TRBD2 matches at 8 bases. The V gene end was trimmed by 5 bases and the J gene end by 5 bases; junction bases not matched to a gene: 4. This CDR3 is built from 13 residues.

This clonotype was counted at least ten times. V is TRBV7-8 and J is TRBJ2-7, with 7 positions matching TRBD2. The CDR3 length is 13 residues. V shed 5 bases, J shed 5 bases, and the junction held 6 bases outside the gene matches. Germline CDR1 and CDR2: SGHVS and FQNEAQ. Written as DNA, the CDR3 is TGTGCCAGCAGCGCCAGGCGGGAGCACGAGCAGTACTTC. This encodes CASSARREHEQYF.

This clonotype was detected ten times or more. The V and J genes are TRBV7-9 and TRBJ1-3; no clear D gene. Germline V lookup: CDR1 SEHNR, CDR2 FQNEAQ (reference sequence). V was clipped by 1 base and J by 4 bases, with 11 bases between them. The CDR3 has 15 amino acids. The CDR3 reads CASSLGTVAGNTIYF. The DNA of the CDR3 is TGTGCCAGCAGCTTAGGCACGGTTGCCGGAAACACCATATATTTT. The variable domain in full, with the rest retrieved from reference TRBV7-9 and TRBJ1-3, is DTGVSQNPRHKITKRGQNVTFRCDPISEHNRLYWYRQTLGQGPEFLTYFQNEAQLEKSRLLSDRFSAERPKGSFSTLEIQRTEQGDSAMYLCASSLGTVAGNTIYFGEGSWLTVV.

The CDR3 nucleotides read TGTGCCAGCAGTTACTCGGGCTTTATACGGAATCAGCCCCAGCATTTT. Translation gives CASSYSGFIRNQPQHF. The chain joins TRBV6-2 or TRBV6-3 to TRBJ1-5; no definite D call. Germline values: CDR1 MNHEY, CDR2 SVGEGT. This CDR3 comprises 16 residues. Deletions cut 0 bases from V and 4 bases from J, with 13 bases between.

This clonotype has at least ten counts. The chain recombines TRBV12-3 or TRBV12-4 with TRBJ1-1; D perhaps matches TRBD1 (5 bases). The CDR3 length is 13 residues. V lost 5 bases to trimming and J lost 4 bases, with 11 bases between them. The CDR3 sequence: CASSAEQGTEAFF. The CDR3 DNA is TGTGCCAGCAGTGCCGAGCAGGGCACTGAAGCTTTCTTT.

This chain links TRBV12-3 or TRBV12-4 with TRBJ1-2; a weak D match, TRBD1 (5 bases). Trimming cost V 6 bases and J 2 bases, with 16 bases left between them. The CDR3 covers 15 residues. CDR3 sequence reads: CASRDAGVRNYGYTF. The CDR3 nucleotides read TGTGCCAGCAGGGATGCGGGGGTACGCAACTATGGCTACACCTTC.

Concerning this clonotype itself: Since a much larger clone is just one base distant, this may be a read error. CDR3 in DNA: TGTGCCTGCAGTGATGGGCTAGAAGAGACCCAGTACTTC. Protein product: CACSDGLEETQYF. The rearrangement uses TRBV2 and TRBJ2-5; no firm D call. Germline V gene data show CDR1 as SNHLY and CDR2 as FYNNEI. The CDR3 runs 13 residues.

This clonotype has a count of ten or more. This likely comes from a read error, as the CDR3 has no conserved phenylalanine or tryptophan at its end. The chain carries TRBV5-1 and TRBJ2-7; TRBD1 is a possible D gene (7 bases). The CDR3 loop spans 15 amino acids. The V end lost 0 bases, the J end lost 1 base, and 11 bases lay between the germline ends. Per the germline V gene, CDR1 is SGHRS and CDR2 is YFSETQ. The CDR3 bases are TGCGCCAGCAGCTTGGGACCAGGGGGGTCCTACGAGCAGTACTCC. Translated, it gives CASSLGPGGSYEQYS.